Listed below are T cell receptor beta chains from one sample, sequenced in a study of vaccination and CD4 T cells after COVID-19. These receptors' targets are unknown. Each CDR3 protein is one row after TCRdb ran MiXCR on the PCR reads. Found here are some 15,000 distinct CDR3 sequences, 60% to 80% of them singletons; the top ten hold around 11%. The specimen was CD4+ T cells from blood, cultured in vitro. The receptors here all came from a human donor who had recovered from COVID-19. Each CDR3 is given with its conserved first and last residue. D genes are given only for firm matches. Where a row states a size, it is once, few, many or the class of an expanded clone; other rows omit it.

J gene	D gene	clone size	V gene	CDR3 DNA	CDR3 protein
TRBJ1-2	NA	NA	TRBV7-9	TGTGCCAGCAGCTTAGTGTCCGGGAGGGCTGGCTATGGCTACACCTTC	CASSLVSGRAGYGYTF
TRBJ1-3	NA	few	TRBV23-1	TGCGCCAGCAGGGGGGTATCGGACACCATATATTTT	CASRGVSDTIYF
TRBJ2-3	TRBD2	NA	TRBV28	TGTGCCAGCAGTCCCTCGGGCGGCGGGGAGGGCCGCACAGATACGCAGTATTTT	CASSPSGGGEGRTDTQYF
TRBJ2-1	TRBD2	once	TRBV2	TGTGCCAGCAGTCTACTAGCGGGAGTTTACAATGAGCAGTTCTTC	CASSLLAGVYNEQFF
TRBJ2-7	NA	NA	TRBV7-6	TGTGCCAGCAGCCCAATGACAGGGAGGAAGCCCTACGAGCAGTACTTC	CASSPMTGRKPYEQYF
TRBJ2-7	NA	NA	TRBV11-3	TGTGCCAGCAGCTTCCTTCCTGGCCACGAGCAGTACTTC	CASSFLPGHEQYF
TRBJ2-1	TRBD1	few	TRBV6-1	TGTGCCAGCAGCGTAGGTGGGACAGCTTACAATGAGCAGTTCTTC	CASSVGGTAYNEQFF
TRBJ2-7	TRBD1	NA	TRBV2	TGTGCCAGCAGGCTGGGGACAGCGAGCTCCTACGAGCAGTACTTC	CASRLGTASSYEQYF
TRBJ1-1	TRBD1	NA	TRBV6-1	TGTGCCAGCAGTCGTAAGAGGACAGGGGTCCGGGGAATGAACACTGAAGCTTTCTTT	CASSRKRTGVRGMNTEAFF
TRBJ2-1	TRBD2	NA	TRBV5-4	TGTGCCAGCACGCTAGCGGGGGGTGGATACAATGAGCAGTTCTTC	CASTLAGGGYNEQFF
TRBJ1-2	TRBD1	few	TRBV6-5	TGTGCCAGCAGTTATCAGGGGGAGGCTAACTATGGCTACACCTTC	CASSYQGEANYGYTF
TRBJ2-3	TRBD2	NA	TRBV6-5	TGTGCCAGCAGTTACTCGACTAGCGGCGCTAGCACAGATACGCAGTATTTT	CASSYSTSGASTDTQYF
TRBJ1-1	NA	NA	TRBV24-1	TGTGCCACCAGGGGGATGAGTTTGCGGGCCACTGAAGCTTTCTTT	CATRGMSLRATEAFF
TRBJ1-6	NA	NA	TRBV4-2	TGTGCCAGCAGCCAAGTGCTCGTCCATCCGGATTCTAGCAATAATTCACCCCTCCACTTT	CASSQVLVHPDSSNNSPLHF
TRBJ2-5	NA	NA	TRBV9	TGTGCCAGCAGCGCATTAGGGTCGGAGACCCAGTACTTC	CASSALGSETQYF